These 3 T cell receptor beta chains were all obtained from the same sample, sequenced in a study of CD8 T cells in ankylosing spondylitis. Each CDR3 protein gets one entry after TCRdb re-called the 5' RACE reads with MiXCR. The data contain fewer than 250,000 distinct CDR3 sequences, more than 25% of them singletons. The sequenced sample consisted of blood, either unsorted or a sorted T cell fraction (not recorded which). These receptors were obtained from a male donor with ankylosing spondylitis or in good health (not recorded which).

This rearrangement joins TRBV12-3 or TRBV12-4 to TRBJ1-3; 7 bases line up with TRBD1. The V and J ends lost 7 bases and 11 bases, in that order; junction bases with no gene match: 8. CDR3 size: 12 residues. CDR3 DNA sequence: TGTGCCAGCACCGTAAGACAGGGTTCCATATATTTT. Its protein is CASTVRQGSIYF.

In its sample, this clonotype was seen a few times. The gene calls are TRBV10-2 and TRBJ1-3; 7 nucleotides line up with TRBD1. Germline trimming cut 4 bases from V and 2 bases from J; bases unmatched to any gene: 5. Germline values: CDR1 WSHSY, CDR2 SAAADI. The CDR3 covers 15 residues. This CDR3 is CASSGDSLPGNTIYF. Written as DNA, the CDR3 is TGCGCCAGCAGTGGGGACAGTTTGCCTGGAAACACCATATATTTT.

This clonotype has a handful of counts. The chain uses TRBV3-1 and TRBJ2-2; 8 nucleotides align to TRBD2. The V and J ends lost 1 base and 4 bases, in that order; junction bases with no gene match: 5. CDR1 is LGHDT and CDR2 is YNNKEL in the germline V gene (reference sequence). The CDR3 consists of 16 residues. CDR3 in amino acids: CASSQGLAGITGELFF. CDR3 nucleotides: TGTGCCAGCAGCCAAGGATTAGCGGGGATCACCGGGGAGCTGTTTTTT.